A selection of T cell receptor beta chains follows, all from one sample in a study of blood T cell repertoires in COVID-19. TCRdb's copy holds only in-frame clones and misses some; the assay was immunoSEQ multiplex PCR. The table shows some 450,000 clones, with approximately 88% occurring only once. Sequencing was done on a sample of peripheral blood. The receptors stem from a woman aged 45-65 years with COVID-19, enrolled during active disease. The CDR3 runs from the conserved cysteine through the conserved F or W. The D gene is left open where the match is weak. Clone size is stated in some rows and not others, as once, few, many or a class when expanded.

>.|.|TRBV19|TRBJ1-2
TGTGCCAGTAGTATAGATAGGGAGGCGGGGGGCAATGGCTACACCTTC
CASSIDREAGGNGYTF
>.|.|TRBV6-1|TRBJ2-7
TGTGCCAGCAGTGAAGAAGACAGCTACGAGCAGTACTTC
CASSEEDSYEQYF
>.|.|TRBV4-1|TRBJ1-2
TGCGCCAGCAGCCAAGAGGGCGGGGGAGCCGTGGGTGGCTACACCTTC
CASSQEGGGAVGGYTF
>once|.|TRBV5-4|TRBJ2-7
TGTGCCAGCAGCTTCTGGCAGGGAACCTACGAGCAGTACTTC
CASSFWQGTYEQYF
>.|.|TRBV19|TRBJ2-5
TGTGCCAGTAGTATTGACTTGGAAGAGACCCAGTACTTC
CASSIDLEETQYF
>.|TRBD2|TRBV2|TRBJ2-2
TGTGCCAGCAGCGGGGGGGTAGTGGGCTGGACCGGGGAGCTGTTTTTT
CASSGGVVGWTGELFF
>.|.|TRBV7-3|TRBJ1-1
TGTGCCAGCTCCCAATTCATGAACACTGAAGCTTTCTTT
CASSQFMNTEAFF
>.|.|TRBV25-1|TRBJ2-1
TGTGCCAGCAGTGTAGACGGAGTCCGCGCGGAGCAGTTCTTC
CASSVDGVRAEQFF
>few|.|TRBV4-1|TRBJ1-2
TGCGCCAGCAGCCAACCCGGGAACTATGGCTACACCTTC
CASSQPGNYGYTF
>.|.|TRBV6-5|TRBJ1-5
TGTGCCAGCGCCGACAGGCGCAATCAGCCCCAGCATTTT
CASADRRNQPQHF
>.|TRBD1|TRBV5-1|TRBJ2-1
TGCGCCAGCAGCTTGGAAGGACAGGGTAACTACAATGAGCAGTTCTTC
CASSLEGQGNYNEQFF
>.|TRBD1|TRBV11-2|TRBJ2-7
TGTGCCAGCAGCTCATCCGGGACAGGGGTTCACGAGCAGTACTTC
CASSSSGTGVHEQYF
>.|.|TRBV5-1|TRBJ1-5
TGCGCCAGCAGCTTGGAGGGGGATAGCAATCAGCCCCAGCATTTT
CASSLEGDSNQPQHF
>.|.|TRBV28|TRBJ2-1
TGTGCCAGCAGTTTTGCCGTGGACAGGAGGGATGAGCAGTTCTTC
CASSFAVDRRDEQFF
>few|.|TRBV27|TRBJ2-3
TGTGCCAGCAAAAAGGGGCCCACAGATACGCAGTATTTT
CASKKGPTDTQYF
>.|.|TRBV2|TRBJ1-1
TGTGCCAGCAGTGAAGAAGAACCCTCCCGGGCTTTCTTT
CASSEEEPSRAFF
>.|.|TRBV7-2|TRBJ1-1
TGTGCCAGCAGCTTAGCGGGGAGCGTCGAGGCTTTCTTT
CASSLAGSVEAFF
>.|.|TRBV7-3|TRBJ1-2
TGTGCCAGCAGCTTAAGCGACGGACTAGGTGGCTACACCTTC
CASSLSDGLGGYTF
>.|.|TRBV24-1|TRBJ2-7
TGTGCCACCAGTATGGGCCTCTCAGGTTACGAGCAGTACTTC
CATSMGLSGYEQYF
>.|TRBD1|TRBV5-4|TRBJ2-7
TGTGCCAGCAGCCCGACGACAGGGGACGAGCAGTACTTC
CASSPTTGDEQYF
>.|.|TRBV27|TRBJ1-1
TGTGCCAGCAGTTTAAACAGGGCCGGCACTGAAGCTTTCTTT
CASSLNRAGTEAFF
>.|.|TRBV3-1/TRBV3-2|TRBJ1-2
TGTGCCAGCAGCCAAAGTCAGGGAATCTCAGGAGGCTACACCTTC
CASSQSQGISGGYTF
>.|TRBD1|TRBV15|TRBJ1-4
TGTGCCACCTCTCGGGACAGGGATCAGGAAAAACTGTTTTTT
CATSRDRDQEKLFF
>.|.|TRBV9|TRBJ2-7
TGTGCCAGCAGCGTCGCAGGGTCGCCCGCCAACGAGCAGTACTTC
CASSVAGSPANEQYF
>.|TRBD1|TRBV5-6|TRBJ1-1
TGTGCCAGCAGCCGAGGGACCGGGACAGTGAACACTGAAGCTTTCTTT
CASSRGTGTVNTEAFF
>.|.|TRBV5-1|TRBJ2-7
TGCGCCAGCAGCTTTATGTCGCGCGGGGACGAGCAGTACTTC
CASSFMSRGDEQYF
>.|TRBD1|TRBV5-6|TRBJ1-1
TGTGCCAGCAGCTGGGGGACAGGGAACACTGAAGCTTTCTTT
CASSWGTGNTEAFF
>.|TRBD1|TRBV10-2|TRBJ1-6
TGCGCCAGCAGTCCTACGAAGGGACAGGGTGGTTCACCCCTCCACTTT
CASSPTKGQGGSPLHF
>.|.|TRBV5-6|TRBJ2-5
TGTGCCAGCCGTTCATACGGGGGTGCCCAAGAGACCCAGTACTTC
CASRSYGGAQETQYF
>.|.|TRBV20-1|TRBJ2-1
TGCAGTGCTGGACCAGGGGCCGAGCAGTTCTTC
CSAGPGAEQFF
>.|.|TRBV28|TRBJ1-5
TGTGCCAGCAGTGCGGGCAGGCGTCAGCCCTATCAGCCCCAGCATTTT
CASSAGRRQPYQPQHF
>.|TRBD1|TRBV5-1|TRBJ2-2
TGCGCCAGCAACAGGGGGCCTAGCCAAACCCAGGGCGGGGAGCTGTTTTTT
CASNRGPSQTQGGELFF
>.|.|TRBV4-1|TRBJ1-1
TGCGCCAGCAGCCGACCCGGGACTGGGAACACTGAAGCTTTCTTT
CASSRPGTGNTEAFF
>.|.|TRBV21-1|TRBJ1-5
TGTGCCACCACTGTTTCAGGGGGTCGTTGTAATCAGCCCCAGCATTTT
CATTVSGGRCNQPQHF
>.|TRBD2|TRBV5-6|TRBJ2-7
TGTGCCAGCAGCTTAGGGGATTCGGGGGGAGAGCAGTACTTC
CASSLGDSGGEQYF
>.|.|TRBV10-3|TRBJ1-2
TGTGCCATCAGTGAGACCCCAGACAGCACCCATGGCTACACCTTC
CAISETPDSTHGYTF
>once|.|TRBV11-2|TRBJ1-1
TGTGCCAGCAGCTTAGACGGCGGGAACACTGAAGCTTTCTTT
CASSLDGGNTEAFF
>.|.|TRBV4-2|TRBJ1-2
TGTGCCAGCAGCCAAGGAGGATCCTATGGCTACACCTTC
CASSQGGSYGYTF
>.|.|TRBV2|TRBJ1-2
TGTGCCAGCAGCAGCTATGGCTACACCTTC
CASSSYGYTF
>.|.|TRBV6-1|TRBJ1-2
TGTGCCAGCAGTGCTCTCCGGGCCCCGGGGGGTAACTATGGCTACACCTTC
CASSALRAPGGNYGYTF
>.|.|TRBV5-1|TRBJ2-3
TGCGCCAGCAGCTTGGGGGACACTGAAGATACGCAGTATTTT
CASSLGDTEDTQYF
>.|TRBD1|TRBV11-2|TRBJ2-5
TGTGCCAGCAGCGTAACACAGGGGGCGGGGGAGACCCAGTACTTC
CASSVTQGAGETQYF
>.|TRBD1|TRBV7-9|TRBJ2-7
TGTGCCAGCAGCTTAGGGACAGGGGAGTACGAGCAGTACTTC
CASSLGTGEYEQYF
>.|TRBD2|TRBV30|TRBJ2-1
TGTGCCTGGAGTTGGGGACTAGCGGATTACAATGAGCAGTTCTTC
CAWSWGLADYNEQFF
>.|.|TRBV12-3/TRBV12-4|TRBJ2-3
TGTGCCAGCGGATACAGCGGTCGCAATACGCAGTATTTT
CASGYSGRNTQYF
>.|TRBD1|TRBV29-1|TRBJ2-4
TGCAGCTTAGGGCCGGGACAGGGCTTTTTGATGGCGGCCAAAAACATTCAGTACTTC
CSLGPGQGFLMAAKNIQYF
>few|.|TRBV27|TRBJ1-1
TGTGCCAGCAGTTCCCCCAGGGGCCCTTTAGACACTGAAGCTTTCTTT
CASSSPRGPLDTEAFF
>once|TRBD1|TRBV5-1|TRBJ2-4
TGCGCCAGCTCGACCAGACAGGGGGCGCTCGGAAACATTCAGTACTTC
CASSTRQGALGNIQYF
>.|.|TRBV11-2|TRBJ1-1
TGTGCCAGCAGCACCTCACACCGGGGGAACACTGAAGCTTTCTTT
CASSTSHRGNTEAFF
>once|.|TRBV6-5|TRBJ2-7
TGTGCCAGCAGTACCCAGACCTACGAGCAGTACTTC
CASSTQTYEQYF
>.|.|TRBV6-1|TRBJ1-2
TGTGCCAGCACCTCGGTGGTTTACTATGGCTACACCTTC
CASTSVVYYGYTF
>.|.|TRBV6-5|TRBJ1-6
TGTGCCAGCACTCCCATCAGGGGCTCTAATTCACCCCTCCACTTT
CASTPIRGSNSPLHF
>.|.|TRBV5-1|TRBJ1-2
TGCGCCAGCAGCGGAAGGGAGCCCCCGGGCTACACCTTC
CASSGREPPGYTF
>.|.|TRBV5-1|TRBJ1-2
TGCGCCAGCAGCTTGCGGGGGGCCGTCTATGGCTACACCTTC
CASSLRGAVYGYTF